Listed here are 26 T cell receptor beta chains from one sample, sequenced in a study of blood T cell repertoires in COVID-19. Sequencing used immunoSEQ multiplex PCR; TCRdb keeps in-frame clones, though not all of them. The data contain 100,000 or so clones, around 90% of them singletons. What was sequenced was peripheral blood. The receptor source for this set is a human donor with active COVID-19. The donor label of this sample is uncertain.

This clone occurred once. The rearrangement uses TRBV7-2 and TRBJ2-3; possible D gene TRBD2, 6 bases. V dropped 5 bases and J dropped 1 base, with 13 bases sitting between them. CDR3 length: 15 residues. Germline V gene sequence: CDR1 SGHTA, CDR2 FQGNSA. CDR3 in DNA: TGTGCCAGCAGCGGGGGGTGGCGGGGCACAGATACGCAGTATTTT. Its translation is CASSGGWRGTDTQYF.

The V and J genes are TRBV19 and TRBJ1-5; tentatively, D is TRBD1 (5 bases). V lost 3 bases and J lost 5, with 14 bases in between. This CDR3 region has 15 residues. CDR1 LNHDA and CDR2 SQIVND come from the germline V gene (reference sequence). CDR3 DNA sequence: TGTGCCAGTAGTATTAAAGGGGCAGTTTATCAGCCCCAGCATTTT. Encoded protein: CASSIKGAVYQPQHF.

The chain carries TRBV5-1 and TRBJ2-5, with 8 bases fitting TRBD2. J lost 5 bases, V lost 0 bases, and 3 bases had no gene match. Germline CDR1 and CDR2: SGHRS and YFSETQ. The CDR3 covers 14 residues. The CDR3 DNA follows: TGCGCCAGCAGCTTGGCGGGGGGGATGGAGACCCAGTACTTC. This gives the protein CASSLAGGMETQYF.

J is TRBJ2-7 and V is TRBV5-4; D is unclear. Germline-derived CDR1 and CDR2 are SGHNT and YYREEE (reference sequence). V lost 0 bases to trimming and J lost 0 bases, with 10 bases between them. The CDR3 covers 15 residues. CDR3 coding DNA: TGTGCCAGCAGCTTGGACAGCTCGACCTCCTACGAGCAGTACTTC. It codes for CASSLDSSTSYEQYF.

The CDR3 sequence: CASGTRGSNQPQHF. Written as DNA, the CDR3 is TGTGCCAGCGGAACACGGGGGAGCAATCAGCCCCAGCATTTT. The chain links TRBV6-5 to TRBJ1-5; weak D call: TRBD1 (5 bases). The V gene lost 8 bases and the J gene lost 1 base, with 12 bases spanning the gap. The CDR3 totals 14 residues. CDR1 is MNHEY and CDR2 is SVGAGI in the germline V gene.

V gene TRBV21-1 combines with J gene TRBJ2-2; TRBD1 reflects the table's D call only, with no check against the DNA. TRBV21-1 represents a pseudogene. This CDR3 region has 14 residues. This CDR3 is CASSEGDRNGELFF. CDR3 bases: TGTGCCAGCTCCGAAGGGGATAGGAACGGGGAGCTGTTTTTT.

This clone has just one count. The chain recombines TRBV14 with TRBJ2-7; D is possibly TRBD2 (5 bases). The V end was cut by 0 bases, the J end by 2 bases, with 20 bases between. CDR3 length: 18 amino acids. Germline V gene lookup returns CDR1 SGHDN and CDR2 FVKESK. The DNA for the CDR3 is TGTGCCAGCAGCCAAGATCCCCACTTCGCGGGCTTCCCCTACGAGCAGTACTTC. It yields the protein CASSQDPHFAGFPYEQYF.

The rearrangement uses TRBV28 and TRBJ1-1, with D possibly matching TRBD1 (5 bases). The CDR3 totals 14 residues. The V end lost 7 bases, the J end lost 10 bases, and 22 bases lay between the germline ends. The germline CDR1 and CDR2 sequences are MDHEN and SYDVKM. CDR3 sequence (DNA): TGTGCCAGCACTAATACACCGAAGGGGTGGCCAGCTTTCTTT. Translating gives CASTNTPKGWPAFF.

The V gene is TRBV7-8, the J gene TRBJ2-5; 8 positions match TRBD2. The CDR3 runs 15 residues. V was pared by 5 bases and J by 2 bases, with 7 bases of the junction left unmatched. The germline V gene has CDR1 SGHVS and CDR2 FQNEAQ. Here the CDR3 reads CASSRAGAMQETQYF. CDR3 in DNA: TGTGCCAGCAGCCGAGCGGGGGCAATGCAAGAGACCCAGTACTTC.

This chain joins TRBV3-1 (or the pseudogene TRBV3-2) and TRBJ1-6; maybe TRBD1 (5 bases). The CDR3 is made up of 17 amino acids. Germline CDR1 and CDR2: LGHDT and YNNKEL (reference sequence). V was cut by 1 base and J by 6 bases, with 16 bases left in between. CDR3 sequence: CASSQGGGTGGNSPLHF. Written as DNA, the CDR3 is TGTGCCAGCAGCCAAGGGGGAGGGACCGGGGGTAATTCACCCCTCCACTTT.

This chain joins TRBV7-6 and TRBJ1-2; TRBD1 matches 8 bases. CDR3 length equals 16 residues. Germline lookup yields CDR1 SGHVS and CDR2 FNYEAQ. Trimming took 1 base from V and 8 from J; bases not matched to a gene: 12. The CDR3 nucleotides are TGTGCCAGCAGCTTAGATCAGGCAGGGGGCGATTACGGCTACACCTTC. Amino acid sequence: CASSLDQAGGDYGYTF.

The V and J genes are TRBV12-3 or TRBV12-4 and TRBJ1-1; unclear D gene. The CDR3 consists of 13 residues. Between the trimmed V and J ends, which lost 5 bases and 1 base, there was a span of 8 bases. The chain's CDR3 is CASSMPGNTEAFF. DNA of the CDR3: TGTGCCAGCAGTATGCCGGGGAACACTGAAGCTTTCTTT.

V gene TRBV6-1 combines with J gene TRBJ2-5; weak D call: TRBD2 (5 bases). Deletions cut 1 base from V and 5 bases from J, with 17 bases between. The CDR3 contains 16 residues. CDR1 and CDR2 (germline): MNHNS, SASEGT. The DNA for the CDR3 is TGTGCCAGCAGTGAAGTTAGGGTAGGGCCGGGGGAGACCCAGTACTTC. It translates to CASSEVRVGPGETQYF.

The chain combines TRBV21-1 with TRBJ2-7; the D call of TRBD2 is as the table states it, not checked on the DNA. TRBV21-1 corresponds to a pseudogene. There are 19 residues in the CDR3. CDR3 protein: CASSKTVWAGGLLRYEQYF. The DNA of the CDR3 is TGTGCCAGCAGCAAAACTGTATGGGCAGGAGGCTTACTCCGCTACGAGCAGTACTTC.

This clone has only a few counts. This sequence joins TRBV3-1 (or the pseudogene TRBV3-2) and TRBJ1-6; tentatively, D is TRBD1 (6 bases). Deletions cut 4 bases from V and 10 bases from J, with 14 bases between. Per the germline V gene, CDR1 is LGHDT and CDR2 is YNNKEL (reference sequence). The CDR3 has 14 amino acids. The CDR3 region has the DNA TGTGCCAGCAGCCCTGGGGGCGCAACCTCACCCCTCCACTTT. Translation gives CASSPGGATSPLHF.

The CDR3 is CASSFSRTGRNTGELFF. As DNA, the CDR3 is TGTGCCAGCAGTTTTTCCCGGACAGGGAGGAACACCGGGGAGCTGTTTTTT. The chain uses TRBV27 and TRBJ2-2; 8 bases line up with TRBD1. The germline V gene encodes CDR1 MNHEY and CDR2 SMNVEV (reference sequence). The CDR3 is 17 amino acids. V shed 3 bases, J shed 1 base, and the junction held 7 bases outside the gene matches.

The CDR3 reads CASSPHGAREQYF. The DNA for the CDR3 is TGTGCCAGCAGCCCGCACGGAGCCCGCGAGCAGTACTTC. The rearrangement uses TRBV7-2 and TRBJ2-7; D gene uncertain. Germline V CDR1 and CDR2: SGHTA, FQGNSA. Trimming left V 5 bases short and J 6 bases short, with 14 bases between. The CDR3 is 13 residues long.

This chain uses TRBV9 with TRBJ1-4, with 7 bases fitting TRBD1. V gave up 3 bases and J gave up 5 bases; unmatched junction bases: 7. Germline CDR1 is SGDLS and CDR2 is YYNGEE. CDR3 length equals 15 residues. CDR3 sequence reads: CASSGPGQLNEKLFF. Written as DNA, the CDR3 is TGTGCCAGCAGCGGACCGGGACAGCTGAATGAAAAACTGTTTTTT.

Here the CDR3 reads CASSLSGGAGPETQYF. The CDR3 coding sequence is TGTGCCAGCAGCTTAAGCGGGGGGGCTGGTCCCGAGACCCAGTACTTC. This chain uses TRBV11-2 with TRBJ2-5; 10 bases align to TRBD2. The V gene end was trimmed by 2 bases and the J gene end by 5 bases; junction bases not matched to a gene: 8. Per germline, CDR1 SGHAT and CDR2 FQNNGV. The CDR3 covers 16 residues.

The CDR3 DNA sequence: TGTGCCAGCAGTTACTCCCCAGGTGCGAACACTGAAGCTTTCTTT. The encoded protein is CASSYSPGANTEAFF. The V gene is TRBV6-5, the J gene TRBJ1-1; D is ambiguous. There are 15 residues in the CDR3. Trimming pared 0 bases from V and 1 base from J, leaving 9 bases between. Germline V gene sequence: CDR1 MNHEY, CDR2 SVGAGI.

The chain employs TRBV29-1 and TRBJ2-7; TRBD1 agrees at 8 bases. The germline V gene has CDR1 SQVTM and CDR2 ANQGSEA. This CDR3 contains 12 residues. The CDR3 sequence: CSTGDRLYEQYF. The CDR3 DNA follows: TGCTCAACGGGGGACAGGCTATACGAGCAGTACTTC.

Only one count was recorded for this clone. The CDR3 reads CASSSDDTYNEQFF. CDR3 coding DNA: TGTGCCAGCAGCTCCGATGACACGTACAATGAGCAGTTCTTC. The chain carries TRBV5-5 and TRBJ2-1; D unresolved. The CDR3 consists of 14 residues. V shed 3 bases and J shed 4 bases, with 11 bases lying between them. In germline, CDR1 is SGHKS, CDR2 YYEKEE (reference sequence).

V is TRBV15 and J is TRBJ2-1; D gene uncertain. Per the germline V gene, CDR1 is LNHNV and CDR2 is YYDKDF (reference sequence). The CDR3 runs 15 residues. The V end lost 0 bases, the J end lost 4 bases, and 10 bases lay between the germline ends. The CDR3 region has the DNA TGTGCCACCAGCAGAGATCTCAGATCATACAATGAGCAGTTCTTC. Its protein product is CATSRDLRSYNEQFF.

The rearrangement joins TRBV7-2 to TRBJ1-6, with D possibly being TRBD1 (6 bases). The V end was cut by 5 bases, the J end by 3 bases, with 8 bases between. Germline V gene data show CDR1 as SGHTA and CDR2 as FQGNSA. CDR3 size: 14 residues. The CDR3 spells CASSRDIYNSPLHF. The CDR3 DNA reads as TGTGCCAGCAGCCGGGACATCTATAATTCACCCCTCCACTTT.

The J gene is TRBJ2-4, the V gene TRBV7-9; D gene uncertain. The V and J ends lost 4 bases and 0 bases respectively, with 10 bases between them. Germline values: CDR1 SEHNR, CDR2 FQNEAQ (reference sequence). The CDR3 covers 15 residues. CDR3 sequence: CASSYDILAKNIQYF. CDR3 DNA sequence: TGTGCCAGCAGCTACGACATCTTAGCCAAAAACATTCAGTACTTC.

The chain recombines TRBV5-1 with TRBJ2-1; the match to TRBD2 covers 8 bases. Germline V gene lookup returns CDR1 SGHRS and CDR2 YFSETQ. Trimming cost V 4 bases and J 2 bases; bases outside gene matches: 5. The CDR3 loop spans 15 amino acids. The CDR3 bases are TGCGCCAGCAGCACGAGCGGGGGCCCCTACAATGAGCAGTTCTTC. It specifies CASSTSGGPYNEQFF.